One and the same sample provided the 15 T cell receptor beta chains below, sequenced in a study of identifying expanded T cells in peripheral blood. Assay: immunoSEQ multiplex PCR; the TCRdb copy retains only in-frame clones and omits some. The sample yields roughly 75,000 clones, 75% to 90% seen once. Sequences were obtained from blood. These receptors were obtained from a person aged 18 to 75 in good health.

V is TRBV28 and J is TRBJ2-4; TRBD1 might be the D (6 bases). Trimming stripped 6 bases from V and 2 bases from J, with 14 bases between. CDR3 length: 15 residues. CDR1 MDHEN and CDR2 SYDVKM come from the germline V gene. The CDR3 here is CASSSQGKTKNIQYF. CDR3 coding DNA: TGTGCCAGCAGCTCCCAGGGGAAAACCAAAAACATTCAGTACTTC.

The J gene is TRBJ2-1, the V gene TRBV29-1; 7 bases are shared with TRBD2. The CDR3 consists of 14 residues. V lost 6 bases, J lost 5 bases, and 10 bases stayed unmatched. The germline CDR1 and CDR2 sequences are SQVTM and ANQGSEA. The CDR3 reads CSVSDYAGDNEQFF. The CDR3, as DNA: TGCAGCGTCTCGGACTATGCGGGGGACAATGAGCAGTTCTTC.

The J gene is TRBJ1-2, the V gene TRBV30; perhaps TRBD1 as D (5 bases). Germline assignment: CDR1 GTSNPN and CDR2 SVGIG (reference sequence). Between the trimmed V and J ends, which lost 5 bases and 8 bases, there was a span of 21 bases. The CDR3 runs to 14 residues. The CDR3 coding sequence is TGTGCCTGGGGCCTTGACAGTAACTATGGAGGCTACACCTTC. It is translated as CAWGLDSNYGGYTF.

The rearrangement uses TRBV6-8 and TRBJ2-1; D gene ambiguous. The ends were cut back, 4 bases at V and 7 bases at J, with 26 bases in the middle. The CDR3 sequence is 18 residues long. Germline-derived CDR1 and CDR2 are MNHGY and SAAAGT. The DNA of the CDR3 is TGTGCCAGCAGTTCCGACCTCGCCCACGGTGGGGTTAAGAATGAGCAGTTCTTC. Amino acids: CASSSDLAHGGVKNEQFF.

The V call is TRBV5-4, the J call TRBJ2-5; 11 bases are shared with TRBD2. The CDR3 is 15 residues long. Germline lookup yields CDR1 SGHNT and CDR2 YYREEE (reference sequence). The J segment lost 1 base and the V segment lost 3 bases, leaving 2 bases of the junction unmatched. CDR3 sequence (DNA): TGTGCCAGCAGCTCGGGACTAGCGGTCCAAGAGACCCAGTACTTC. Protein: CASSSGLAVQETQYF.

The CDR3 region has the DNA TGCGCCAGCAGCCATCCGAACACTGAAGCTTTCTTT. This codes for CASSHPNTEAFF. This chain uses TRBV5-1 with TRBJ1-1, with D unclear. The CDR3 extends over 12 amino acids. Germline CDR1 is SGHRS and CDR2 is YFSETQ. Trimming stripped 4 bases from V and 1 base from J, with 5 bases between.

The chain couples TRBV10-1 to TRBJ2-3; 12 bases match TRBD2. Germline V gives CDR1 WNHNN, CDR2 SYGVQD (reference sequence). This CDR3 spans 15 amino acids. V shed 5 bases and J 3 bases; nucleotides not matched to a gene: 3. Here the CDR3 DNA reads TGCGCCAGCAGTCCCGGGACTAGCGGGACAGATACGCAGTATTTT. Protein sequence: CASSPGTSGTDTQYF.

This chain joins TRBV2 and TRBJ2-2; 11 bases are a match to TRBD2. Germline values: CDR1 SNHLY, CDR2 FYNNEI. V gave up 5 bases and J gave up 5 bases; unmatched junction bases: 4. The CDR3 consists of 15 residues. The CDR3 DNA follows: TGTGCCAGCAGTACGCTAGCGGGAGGTACCGGGGAGCTGTTTTTT. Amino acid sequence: CASSTLAGGTGELFF.

The CDR3 bases are TGCGCCAGCAGCTTGGCCGAAGGGAACTATGGCTACACCTTC. Translating gives CASSLAEGNYGYTF. This sequence joins TRBV5-1 and TRBJ1-2; D remains ambiguous. CDR1 and CDR2 (germline): SGHRS, YFSETQ. This CDR3 is built from 14 residues. V was pared by 0 bases and J by 2 bases, with 8 bases between.

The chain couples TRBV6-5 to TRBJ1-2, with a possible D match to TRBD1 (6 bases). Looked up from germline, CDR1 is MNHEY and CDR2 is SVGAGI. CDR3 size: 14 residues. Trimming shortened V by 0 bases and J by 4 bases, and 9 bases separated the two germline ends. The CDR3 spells CASSYSRGSYGYTF. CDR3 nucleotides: TGTGCCAGCAGTTACTCCAGGGGTAGCTATGGCTACACCTTC.

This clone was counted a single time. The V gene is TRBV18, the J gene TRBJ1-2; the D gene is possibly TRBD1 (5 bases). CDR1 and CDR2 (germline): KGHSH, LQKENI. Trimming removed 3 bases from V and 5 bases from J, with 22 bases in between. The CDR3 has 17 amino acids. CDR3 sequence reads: CASSPYQGTPPKYGYTF. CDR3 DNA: TGTGCCAGCTCACCTTATCAGGGTACACCGCCAAAATATGGCTACACCTTC. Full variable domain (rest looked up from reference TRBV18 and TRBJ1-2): NAGVMQNPRHLVRRRGQEARLRCSPMKGHSHVYWYRQLPEEGLKFMVYLQKENIIDESGMPKERFSAEFPKEGPSILRIQQVVRGDSAAYFCASSPYQGTPPKYGYTFGSGTRLTVV.

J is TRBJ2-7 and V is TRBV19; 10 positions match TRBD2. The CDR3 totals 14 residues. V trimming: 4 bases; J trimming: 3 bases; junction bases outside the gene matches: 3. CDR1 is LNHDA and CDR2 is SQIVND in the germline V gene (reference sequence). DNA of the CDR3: TGTGCCAGTAGTACCCTAGCGGGGGTCTACGAGCAGTACTTC. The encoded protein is CASSTLAGVYEQYF. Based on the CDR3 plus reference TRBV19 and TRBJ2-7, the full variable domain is DGGITQSPKYLFRKEGQNVTLSCEQNLNHDAMYWYRQDPGQGLRLIYYSQIVNDFQKGDIAEGYSVSREKKESFPLTVTSAQKNPTAFYLCASSTLAGVYEQYFGPGTRLTVT.

As DNA, the CDR3 is TGTGCCAGCAGCTCCGGGACTCAGGACACTGAAGCTTTCTTT. Protein product: CASSSGTQDTEAFF. The genes are TRBV9 and TRBJ1-1; possibly TRBD1 for D (5 bases). The germline V gene encodes CDR1 SGDLS and CDR2 YYNGEE. V lost 4 bases, J lost 3 bases, and 13 bases lay in between. The CDR3 is 14 amino acids.

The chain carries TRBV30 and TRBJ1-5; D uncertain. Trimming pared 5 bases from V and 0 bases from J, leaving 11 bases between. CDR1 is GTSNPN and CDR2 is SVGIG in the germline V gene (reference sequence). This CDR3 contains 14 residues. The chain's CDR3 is CAWGRHFSNQPQHF. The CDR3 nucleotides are TGTGCCTGGGGTAGACACTTTAGCAATCAGCCCCAGCATTTT.

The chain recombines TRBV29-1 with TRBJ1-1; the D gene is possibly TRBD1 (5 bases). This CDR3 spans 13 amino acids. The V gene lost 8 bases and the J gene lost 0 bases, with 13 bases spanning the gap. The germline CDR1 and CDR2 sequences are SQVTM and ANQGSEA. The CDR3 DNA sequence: TGCAGCTCCACCGGGACGTTGAACACTGAAGCTTTCTTT. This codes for CSSTGTLNTEAFF.